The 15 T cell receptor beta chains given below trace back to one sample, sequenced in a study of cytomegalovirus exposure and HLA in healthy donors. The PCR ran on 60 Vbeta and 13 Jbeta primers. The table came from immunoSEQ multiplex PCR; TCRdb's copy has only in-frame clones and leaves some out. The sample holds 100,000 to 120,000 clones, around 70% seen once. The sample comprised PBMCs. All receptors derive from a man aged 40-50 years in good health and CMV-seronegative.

For the CDR3, the DNA is TGCAGCGTTGAAATCTTAGCGGGGGGCCTGTTCTTC. It specifies CSVEILAGGLFF. The rearrangement uses TRBV29-1 and TRBJ2-1, with TRBD2 matching 10 bases. Germline lookup yields CDR1 SQVTM and CDR2 ANQGSEA. With V trimmed by 2 bases and J by 15 bases, 7 bases remained unmatched. This CDR3 is 12 amino acids long.

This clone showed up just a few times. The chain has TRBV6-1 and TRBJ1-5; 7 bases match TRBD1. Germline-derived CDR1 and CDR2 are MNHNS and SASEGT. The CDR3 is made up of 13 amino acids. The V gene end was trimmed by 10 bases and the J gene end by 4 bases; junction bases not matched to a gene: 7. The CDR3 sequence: CATTRDSNQPQHF. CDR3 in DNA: TGTGCCACGACCCGGGACAGTAATCAGCCCCAGCATTTT.

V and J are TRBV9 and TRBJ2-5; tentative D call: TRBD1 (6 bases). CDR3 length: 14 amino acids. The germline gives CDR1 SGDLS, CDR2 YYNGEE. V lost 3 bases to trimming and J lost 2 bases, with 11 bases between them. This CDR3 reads CASSARDKQETQYF. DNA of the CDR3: TGTGCCAGCAGCGCCCGGGACAAACAAGAGACCCAGTACTTC.

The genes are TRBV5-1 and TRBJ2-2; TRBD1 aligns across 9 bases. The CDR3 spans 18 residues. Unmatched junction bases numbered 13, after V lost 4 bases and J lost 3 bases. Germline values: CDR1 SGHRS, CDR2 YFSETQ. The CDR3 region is CASSRLGPGQGYTGELFF. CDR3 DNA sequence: TGCGCCAGCAGCAGACTAGGACCGGGACAGGGCTACACCGGGGAGCTGTTTTTT.

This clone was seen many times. For the CDR3, the DNA is TGCGCCAGCAGCCAAGGGCTTCACCCCCTCCACTTT. It translates to CASSQGLHPLHF. This chain connects TRBV4-1 to TRBJ1-6; D not resolved. Germline loops: CDR1 MGHRA, CDR2 YSYEKL. There are 12 residues in the CDR3. Trimming shortened V by 1 base and J by 13 bases, and 8 bases separated the two germline ends.

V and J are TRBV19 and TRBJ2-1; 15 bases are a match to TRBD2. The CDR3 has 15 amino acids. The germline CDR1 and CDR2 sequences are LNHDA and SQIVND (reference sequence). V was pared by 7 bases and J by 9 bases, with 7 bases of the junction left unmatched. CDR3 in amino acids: CASKGLAGGRAEQFF. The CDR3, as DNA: TGTGCCAGTAAAGGACTAGCGGGGGGGCGGGCTGAGCAGTTCTTC. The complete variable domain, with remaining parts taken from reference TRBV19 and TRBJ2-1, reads DGGITQSPKYLFRKEGQNVTLSCEQNLNHDAMYWYRQDPGQGLRLIYYSQIVNDFQKGDIAEGYSVSREKKESFPLTVTSAQKNPTAFYLCASKGLAGGRAEQFFGPGTRLTVL.

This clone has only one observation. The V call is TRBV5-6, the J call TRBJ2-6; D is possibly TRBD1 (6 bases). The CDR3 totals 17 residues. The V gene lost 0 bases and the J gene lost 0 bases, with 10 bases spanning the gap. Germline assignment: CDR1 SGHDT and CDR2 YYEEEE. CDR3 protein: CASSLVQGISGANVLTF. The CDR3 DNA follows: TGTGCCAGCAGCTTGGTCCAGGGGATCTCTGGGGCCAACGTCCTGACTTTC. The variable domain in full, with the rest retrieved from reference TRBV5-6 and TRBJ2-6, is DAGVTQSPTHLIKTRGQQVTLRCSPKSGHDTVSWYQQALGQGPQFIFQYYEEEERQRGNFPDRFSGHQFPNYSSELNVNALLLGDSALYLCASSLVQGISGANVLTFGAGSRLTVL.

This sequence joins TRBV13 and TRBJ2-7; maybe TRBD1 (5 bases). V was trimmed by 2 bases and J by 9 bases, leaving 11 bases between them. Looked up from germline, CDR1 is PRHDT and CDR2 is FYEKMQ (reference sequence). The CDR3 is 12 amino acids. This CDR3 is CASSLRQGGQYF. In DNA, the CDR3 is TGTGCCAGCAGCTTACGGCAGGGCGGGCAGTACTTC.

The CDR3 DNA reads TGTGCCAGCAGCTCCCGGCGCGGGAGCGGGAATGAGCAGTTCTTC. Residues: CASSSRRGSGNEQFF. The gene calls are TRBV7-2 and TRBJ2-1; 7 bases agree with TRBD2. The CDR3 covers 15 residues. The V gene end was trimmed by 4 bases and the J gene end by 7 bases; junction bases not matched to a gene: 10. Germline CDR1 is SGHTA and CDR2 is FQGNSA.

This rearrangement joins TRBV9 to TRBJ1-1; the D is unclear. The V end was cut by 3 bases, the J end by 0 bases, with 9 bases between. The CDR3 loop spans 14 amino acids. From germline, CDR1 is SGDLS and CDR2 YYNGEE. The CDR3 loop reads CASSAGNLNTEAFF. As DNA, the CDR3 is TGTGCCAGCAGCGCAGGAAACTTGAACACTGAAGCTTTCTTT.

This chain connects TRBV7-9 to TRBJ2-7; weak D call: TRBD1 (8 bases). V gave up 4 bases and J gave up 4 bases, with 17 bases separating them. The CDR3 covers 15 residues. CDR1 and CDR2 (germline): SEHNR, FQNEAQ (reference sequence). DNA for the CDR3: TGTGCCAGCAGCTCCCCGGACAGGGAGGGATACGAGCAGTACTTC. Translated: CASSSPDREGYEQYF. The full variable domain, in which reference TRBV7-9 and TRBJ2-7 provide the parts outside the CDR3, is DTGVSQNPRHKITKRGQNVTFRCDPISEHNRLYWYRQTLGQGPEFLTYFQNEAQLEKSRLLSDRFSAERPKGSFSTLEIQRTEQGDSAMYLCASSSPDREGYEQYFGPGTRLTVT.

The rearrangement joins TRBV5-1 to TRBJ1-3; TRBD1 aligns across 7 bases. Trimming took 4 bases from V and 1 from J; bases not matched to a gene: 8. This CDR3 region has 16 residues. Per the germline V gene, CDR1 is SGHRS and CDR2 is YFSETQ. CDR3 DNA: TGCGCCAGCAGCGGGGGGACAGCCCTTTCTGGAAACACCATATATTTT. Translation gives CASSGGTALSGNTIYF. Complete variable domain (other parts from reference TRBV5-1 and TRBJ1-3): KAGVTQTPRYLIKTRGQQVTLSCSPISGHRSVSWYQQTPGQGLQFLFEYFSETQRNKGNFPGRFSGRQFSNSRSEMNVSTLELGDSALYLCASSGGTALSGNTIYFGEGSWLTVV.

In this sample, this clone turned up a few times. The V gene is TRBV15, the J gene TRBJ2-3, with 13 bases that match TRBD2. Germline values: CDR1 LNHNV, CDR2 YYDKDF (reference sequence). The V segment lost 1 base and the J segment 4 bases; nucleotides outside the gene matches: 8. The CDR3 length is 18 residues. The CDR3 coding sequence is TGTGCCACCAGCAGAGGATTTACTAGCGGGGGGGCGGCAGATACGCAGTATTTT. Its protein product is CATSRGFTSGGAADTQYF.

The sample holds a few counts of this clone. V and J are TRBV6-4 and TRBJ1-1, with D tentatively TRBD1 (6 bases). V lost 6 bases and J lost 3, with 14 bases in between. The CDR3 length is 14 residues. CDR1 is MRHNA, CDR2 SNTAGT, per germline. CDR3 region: CASSPSGADTEAFF. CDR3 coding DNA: TGTGCCAGCAGCCCCTCAGGGGCAGACACTGAAGCTTTCTTT.

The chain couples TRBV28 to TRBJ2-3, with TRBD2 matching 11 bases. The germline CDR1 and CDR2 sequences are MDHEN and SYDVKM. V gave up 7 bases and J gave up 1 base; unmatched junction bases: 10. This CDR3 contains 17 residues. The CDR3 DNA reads TGTGCCAGCAATATAGCGGGGGGGCTAAAGGGCACAGATACGCAGTATTTT. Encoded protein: CASNIAGGLKGTDTQYF.